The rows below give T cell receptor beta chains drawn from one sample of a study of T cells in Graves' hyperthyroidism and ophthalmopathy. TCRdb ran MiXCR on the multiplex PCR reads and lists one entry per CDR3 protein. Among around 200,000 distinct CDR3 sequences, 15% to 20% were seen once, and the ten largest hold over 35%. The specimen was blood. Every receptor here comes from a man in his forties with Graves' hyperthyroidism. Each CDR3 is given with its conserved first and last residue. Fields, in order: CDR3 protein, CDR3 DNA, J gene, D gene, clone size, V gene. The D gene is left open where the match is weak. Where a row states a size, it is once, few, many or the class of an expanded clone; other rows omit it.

CASSPGTGRYGNYTF	TGCGCCAGCAGCCCAGGGACAGGGCGCTATGGGAACTACACCTTC	TRBJ1-2	TRBD1	many	TRBV5-1
CATRLKFGSYEQYF	TGTGCCACTAGGCTCAAGTTCGGCTCCTACGAGCAGTACTTC	TRBJ2-7	.	.	TRBV6-1
CSPLTGTGRRNTIYF	TGCAGCCCACTCACCGGGACAGGGCGCAGAAACACCATATATTTT	TRBJ1-3	TRBD1	few	TRBV29-1
CASTRGDRSYNEQFF	TGCGCCAGCACCCGGGGGGACCGCTCCTACAATGAGCAGTTCTTC	TRBJ2-1	TRBD2	.	TRBV4-3
CASSWDRVRQPQHF	TGTGCCAGCAGTTGGGACAGGGTTAGACAGCCCCAGCATTTT	TRBJ1-5	TRBD1	.	TRBV12-3/TRBV12-4
CASSQVSRTGELFF	TGCGCCAGCAGCCAAGTTAGTCGCACCGGGGAGCTGTTTTTT	TRBJ2-2	.	few	TRBV4-1
CASKRTEQYTGELFF	TGTGCCAGCAAACGGACGGAGCAGTACACCGGGGAGCTGTTTTTT	TRBJ2-2	.	many	TRBV6-2/TRBV6-3
CASSVASGGDSPWETQYF	TGTGCCAGCAGCGTAGCCAGCGGGGGGGACAGCCCTTGGGAGACCCAGTACTTC	TRBJ2-5	TRBD2	.	TRBV9
CSGRSGTEGLYGYTF	TGCAGCGGCCGATCCGGGACAGAGGGGCTGTATGGCTACACCTTC	TRBJ1-2	TRBD1	many	TRBV29-1
CASSDTGSSSEAFF	TGTGCCAGCAGCGACACAGGGTCTTCGAGTGAAGCTTTCTTT	TRBJ1-1	.	.	TRBV7-2